In this sample, the clone carrying this T cell receptor beta chain turned up many times. The study amplified TCR beta CDR3 regions using RNA transcripts. RT-PCR in the first round used HTBI primers; a second-round multiplex PCR followed. Each CDR3 protein is one row after TCRdb ran MiXCR on the multiplex PCR reads. The sample consists of approximately 460,000 distinct CDR3 sequences, around 15% of them appearing once. This entry belongs to a study of Graves' ophthalmopathy and Graves' hyperthyroidism. CDR1 and CDR2 (germline): SGHRS, YFSETQ. This CDR3 has 14 amino acids. V dropped 5 bases and J dropped 2 bases, with 13 bases sitting between them.

This sequence joins TRBV5-1 and TRBJ1-1; D unresolved. Material: blood. This clonotype was sampled from a woman between 25 and 40 years old with Graves' ophthalmopathy. CDR3 nucleotide sequence: TGCGCCAGCAGTCCAGAGGAGCCCAACACTGAAGCTTTCTTT. This encodes CASSPEEPNTEAFF.